The clone carrying this T cell receptor (beta chain) was picked up one time. The data belong to a study of blood T cell repertoires in COVID-19. Germline CDR1 and CDR2: MDHEN and SYDVKM. Trimming left V 2 bases short and J 3 bases short, with 11 bases between. This CDR3 spans 14 amino acids. The assay was immunoSEQ multiplex PCR, and TCRdb's table has in-frame clones only and misses some. The sample holds 150,000 to 200,000 clones, about nine tenths seen once. This TCR was sampled from a woman between 18 and 30 years old who had recovered from COVID-19. The rearrangement joins TRBV28 to TRBJ2-7; D gene uncertain. Input material: PBMCs or T cells enriched from blood (not recorded which). DNA for the CDR3: TGTGCCAGCAGTTTACCCGCGGCCCTCTACGAGCAGTACTTC. As protein: CASSLPAALYEQYF. The full variable domain, in which reference TRBV28 and TRBJ2-7 provide the parts outside the CDR3, is DVKVTQSSRYLVKRTGEKVFLECVQDMDHENMFWYRQDPGLGLRLIYFSYDVKMKEKGDIPEGYSVSREKKERFSLILESASTNQTSMYLCASSLPAALYEQYFGPGTRLTVT.